This is a list of T cell receptor beta chains from one sample in a study of identical twins. MiXCR, applied by TCRdb to the 5' RACE reads, yields one record per CDR3 protein. The sample lists 400,000 to 550,000 distinct CDR3 sequences; approximately 22% were seen once. These data also formed part of another study, on T cells expressing NK-cell markers.

Sequencing was done on a sample of CD4+ T cells sorted from blood. The receptors were sampled from a woman between 18 and 29 years old in good health. Both conserved end residues are part of each CDR3. D genes are given only for firm matches. Clone size is not always given. Where it is, it says once, few, many or a class for expanded clones.

V gene	clone size	J gene	D gene	CDR3 protein	CDR3 DNA
TRBV12-3/TRBV12-4	few	TRBJ1-1	NA	CASSKTPNTEAFF	TGTGCCAGCAGTAAGACACCAAACACTGAAGCTTTCTTT
TRBV6-1	many	TRBJ2-3	NA	CATRGSGADTQYF	TGTGCCACCCGAGGATCAGGGGCAGATACGCAGTATTTT
TRBV7-2	NA	TRBJ1-1	TRBD1	CASSPRDREAFF	TGTGCCAGCAGCCCCCGGGACAGGGAAGCTTTCTTT
TRBV12-5	NA	TRBJ2-6	NA	CASGYRFSGANVLTF	TGTGCTAGTGGTTACCGATTTTCCGGGGCCAACGTCCTGACTTTC
TRBV20-1	few	TRBJ1-2	TRBD1	CSAKTGGARPNYGYTF	TGCAGTGCCAAGACAGGGGGCGCTCGGCCAAACTATGGCTACACCTTC
TRBV7-2	few	TRBJ1-2	NA	CASSFSGRKGYTF	TGTGCCAGCAGCTTCTCAGGGAGGAAGGGCTACACCTTC
TRBV4-3	many	TRBJ2-5	NA	CASSQDSFQETQYF	TGCGCCAGCAGCCAAGACAGTTTCCAAGAGACCCAGTACTTC
TRBV6-2/TRBV6-3	few	TRBJ1-5	TRBD1	CASSLHDRGQPQHF	TGTGCCAGCAGTTTACACGACAGGGGGCAGCCCCAGCATTTT
TRBV12-3/TRBV12-4	many	TRBJ2-7	TRBD1	CASSVPGQAGYEQYF	TGTGCCAGCAGTGTGCCGGGACAGGCAGGCTACGAGCAGTACTTC
TRBV28	few	TRBJ2-7	NA	CASSQGAGTNEQYF	TGTGCCAGCAGCCAAGGGGCGGGGACAAACGAGCAGTACTTC
TRBV20-1	few	TRBJ2-3	TRBD2	CSASGLAGSDTQYF	TGCAGTGCTTCCGGACTAGCGGGATCGGATACGCAGTATTTT
TRBV20-1	few	TRBJ2-1	NA	CSATLRGPNEQFF	TGCAGTGCTACGTTGCGGGGGCCCAATGAGCAGTTCTTC
TRBV7-9	NA	TRBJ1-1	NA	CASSLYEGTEAFF	TGTGCCAGCAGCTTGTATGAGGGGACTGAAGCTTTCTTT
TRBV20-1	few	TRBJ1-1	NA	CSALTGGNTEAFF	TGCAGTGCTCTGACCGGGGGAAACACTGAAGCTTTCTTT
TRBV7-7	few	TRBJ2-1	NA	CASPQQCGFF	TGTGCCAGCCCTCAGCAGTGCGGGTTCTTC
TRBV6-2/TRBV6-3	many	TRBJ2-7	TRBD1	CASSRGQTYEQYF	TGTGCCAGCAGCCGGGGACAGACTTACGAGCAGTACTTC
TRBV12-3/TRBV12-4	NA	TRBJ1-1	NA	CASSFSPYRATEAFF	TGTGCCAGCAGTTTCTCGCCATATCGGGCCACTGAAGCTTTCTTT
TRBV11-2	NA	TRBJ2-5	NA	CASSLMAYQETQYF	TGTGCCAGCAGCTTAATGGCGTACCAAGAGACCCAGTACTTC
TRBV3-1	NA	TRBJ2-1	TRBD2	CASSLTSGGAMNEQFF	TGTGCCAGCAGCCTCACTAGCGGGGGGGCTATGAATGAGCAGTTCTTC
TRBV4-1	few	TRBJ1-3	NA	CASSPSRGQPFPSGNTIYF	TGCGCCAGCAGCCCCTCCCGGGGCCAACCATTTCCCTCTGGAAACACCATATATTTT
TRBV5-5	few	TRBJ2-1	NA	CASSLPSLRGLAEQFF	TGTGCCAGCAGCTTGCCCAGCCTTAGGGGTCTGGCTGAGCAGTTCTTC
TRBV14	few	TRBJ2-2	NA	CASSQDYGIGELFF	TGTGCCAGCAGCCAAGATTACGGGATCGGGGAGCTGTTTTTT
TRBV20-1	NA	TRBJ1-4	TRBD1	CSARGQGLHEKLFF	TGCAGTGCTAGAGGACAGGGTTTACATGAAAAACTGTTTTTT
TRBV5-1	NA	TRBJ2-3	TRBD2	CASSVSGGVTTDTQYF	TGCGCCAGCAGCGTCAGCGGGGGGGTAACCACAGATACGCAGTATTTT
TRBV5-1	NA	TRBJ1-1	NA	CASSLGADYMNTEAFF	TGCGCCAGCAGCTTGGGGGCGGATTACATGAACACTGAAGCTTTCTTT
TRBV20-1	many	TRBJ2-7	NA	CSARDSGSLGYEQYF	TGCAGTGCTAGAGATTCGGGGAGCTTAGGGTACGAGCAGTACTTC
TRBV20-1	once	TRBJ1-4	TRBD1	CSGRQGALKGLFF	TGCAGTGGTCGACAGGGGGCCCTAAAGGGGCTGTTTTTT
TRBV3-1	few	TRBJ1-1	TRBD1	CASSQGTGSDTEAFF	TGTGCCAGCAGCCAAGGGACAGGGTCTGACACTGAAGCTTTCTTT
TRBV7-9	few	TRBJ2-7	TRBD1	CAVGDSNYEQYF	TGTGCCGTTGGGGACAGCAACTACGAGCAGTACTTC
TRBV20-1	NA	TRBJ2-3	NA	CSASWGSQTDTQYF	TGCAGTGCTAGTTGGGGTTCCCAGACAGATACGCAGTATTTT
TRBV20-1	NA	TRBJ1-5	NA	CSAREGEQGQPQHF	TGCAGTGCTAGAGAAGGGGAACAGGGCCAGCCCCAGCATTTT
TRBV15	NA	TRBJ2-7	NA	CATSRDHRGQYF	TGTGCCACCAGCAGAGATCATCGGGGGCAGTACTTC
TRBV5-6	few	TRBJ1-2	NA	CASSLVGRGYTF	TGTGCCAGCAGCTTGGTCGGCAGAGGCTACACCTTC
TRBV12-3/TRBV12-4	NA	TRBJ2-3	NA	CASTLGDTQYF	TGTGCCAGCACCTTGGGGGATACGCAGTATTTT
TRBV20-1	NA	TRBJ1-2	NA	CSAREDPANYGYTF	TGCAGTGCTAGGGAGGATCCAGCTAACTATGGCTACACCTTC
TRBV5-6	NA	TRBJ2-2	NA	CASSLVQYGERELFF	TGTGCCAGCAGCTTGGTACAGTATGGGGAAAGGGAGCTGTTTTTT
TRBV6-5	NA	TRBJ1-1	NA	CASSYNTGLNTEAFF	TGTGCCAGCAGTTACAATACAGGACTGAACACTGAAGCTTTCTTT
TRBV12-3/TRBV12-4	NA	TRBJ2-3	NA	CATGTSTDTQYF	TGTGCCACCGGGACTAGCACAGATACGCAGTATTTT
TRBV5-1	few	TRBJ2-1	NA	CASSLVPRDEQFF	TGCGCCAGCAGCTTGGTCCCGAGGGATGAGCAGTTCTTC
TRBV6-5	once	TRBJ1-2	NA	CASREQGFGYTF	TGTGCCAGCAGGGAACAGGGCTTTGGCTACACCTTC
TRBV12-3/TRBV12-4	NA	TRBJ1-2	NA	CASSPRVWESGYTF	TGTGCCAGCAGTCCCAGGGTATGGGAGAGTGGCTACACCTTC
TRBV15	few	TRBJ2-7	TRBD1	CATSRDGQGKGEQYF	TGTGCCACCAGCAGAGATGGACAGGGGAAAGGGGAGCAGTACTTC
TRBV12-3/TRBV12-4	many	TRBJ2-7	NA	CASSPQRAGSYEQYF	TGTGCCAGCAGTCCCCAACGGGCCGGGTCCTACGAGCAGTACTTC
TRBV29-1	NA	TRBJ1-1	NA	CSVERHLMNTEAFF	TGCAGCGTTGAAAGGCACCTAATGAACACTGAAGCTTTCTTT
TRBV7-9	few	TRBJ2-1	TRBD1	CASSPWTGGMGNEQFF	TGTGCCAGCAGCCCCTGGACAGGGGGCATGGGGAATGAGCAGTTCTTC
TRBV4-3	few	TRBJ2-3	TRBD2	CASSQDRARAGGGTQYF	TGCGCCAGCAGCCAAGATCGCGCTAGGGCGGGAGGAGGTACGCAGTATTTT
TRBV7-9	NA	TRBJ2-3	NA	CASSLGGRREDTQYF	TGTGCCAGCAGCTTAGGGGGGAGACGGGAAGATACGCAGTATTTT
TRBV11-2	NA	TRBJ2-3	NA	CASSLRTLPSTDTQYF	TGTGCCAGCAGCCTAAGGACGCTTCCTAGCACAGATACGCAGTATTTT
TRBV12-3/TRBV12-4	many	TRBJ2-7	NA	CASSSRQSSYEQYF	TGTGCCAGCAGCTCTCGACAGAGCTCCTACGAGCAGTACTTC
TRBV9	few	TRBJ2-1	NA	CASKRTGAGYNEQFF	TGTGCCTCCAAAAGGACGGGAGCGGGTTACAATGAGCAGTTCTTC